This TCR beta chain was recovered during a study of T cell responses to AZD1222 COVID-19 vaccine. General study results and limits: Most donors were white British and more were female, and clonal diversity was possibly underestimated. When two AZD1222 doses had been given, Spike-specific TCR breadth and depth rose.

Sequencing used immunoSEQ multiplex PCR; TCRdb keeps in-frame clones, though not all of them. The sample lists 95,000 to 150,000 clones, 70% to 90% occurring once. Points on this clone: Its antigen is unknown.

Trimming stripped 5 bases from V and 2 bases from J, with 9 bases between. The germline V gene encodes CDR1 SGHTA and CDR2 FQGTGA. The CDR3 runs 13 residues. The chain uses TRBV7-3 and TRBJ2-5, with D uncertain. Sample: peripheral blood, taken on day 0 of AZD1222 vaccination. The clonotype comes from an adult in good health. CDR3 in DNA: TGTGCCAGCAGCCCCACCCATCAAGAGACCCAGTACTTC. This sequence encodes CASSPTHQETQYF. The complete variable domain, with remaining parts taken from reference TRBV7-3 and TRBJ2-5, reads GAGVSQTPSNKVTEKGKYVELRCDPISGHTALYWYRQSLGQGPEFLIYFQGTGAADDSGLPNDRFFAVRPEGSVSTLKIQRTERGDSAVYLCASSPTHQETQYFGPGTRLLVL.